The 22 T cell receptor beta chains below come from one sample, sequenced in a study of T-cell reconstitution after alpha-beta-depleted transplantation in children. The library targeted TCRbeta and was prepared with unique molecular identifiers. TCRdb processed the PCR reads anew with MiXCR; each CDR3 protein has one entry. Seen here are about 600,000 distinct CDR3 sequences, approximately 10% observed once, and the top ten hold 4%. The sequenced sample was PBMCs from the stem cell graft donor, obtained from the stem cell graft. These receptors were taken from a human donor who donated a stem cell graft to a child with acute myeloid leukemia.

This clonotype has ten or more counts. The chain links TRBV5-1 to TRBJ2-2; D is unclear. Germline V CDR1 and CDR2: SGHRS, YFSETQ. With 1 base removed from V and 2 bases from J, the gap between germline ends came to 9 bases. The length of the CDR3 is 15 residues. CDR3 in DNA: TGCGCCAGCAGCTTGTCAGCGATTAACACCGGGGAGCTGTTTTTT. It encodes CASSLSAINTGELFF.

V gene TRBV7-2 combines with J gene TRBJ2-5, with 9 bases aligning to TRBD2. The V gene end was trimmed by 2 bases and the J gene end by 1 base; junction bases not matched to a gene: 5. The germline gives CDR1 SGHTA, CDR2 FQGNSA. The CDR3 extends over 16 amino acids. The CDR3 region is CASSLRAGGIQETQYF. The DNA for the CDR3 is TGTGCCAGCAGCTTAAGGGCGGGAGGGATCCAAGAGACCCAGTACTTC.

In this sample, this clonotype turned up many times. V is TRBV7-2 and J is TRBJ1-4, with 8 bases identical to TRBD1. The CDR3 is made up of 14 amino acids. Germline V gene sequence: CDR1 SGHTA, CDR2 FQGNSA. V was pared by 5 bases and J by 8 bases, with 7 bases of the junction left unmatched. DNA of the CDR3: TGTGCCAGCAGCGTCGACAGGGGAGTCGAAAAACTGTTTTTT. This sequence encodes CASSVDRGVEKLFF.

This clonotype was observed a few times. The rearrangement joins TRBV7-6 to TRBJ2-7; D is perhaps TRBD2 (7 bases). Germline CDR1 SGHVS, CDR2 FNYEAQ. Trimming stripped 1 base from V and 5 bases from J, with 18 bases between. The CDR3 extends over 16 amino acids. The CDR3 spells CASSLGGGGERNEQYF. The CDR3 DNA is TGTGCCAGCAGCTTAGGAGGGGGGGGGGAACGGAACGAGCAGTACTTC.

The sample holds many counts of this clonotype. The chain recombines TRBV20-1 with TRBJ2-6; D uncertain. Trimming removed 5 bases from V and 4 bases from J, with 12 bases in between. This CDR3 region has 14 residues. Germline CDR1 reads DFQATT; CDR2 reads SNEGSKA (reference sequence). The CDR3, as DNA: TGCAGTGCTTACGAAGGGCCCGGGGCCAACGTCCTGACTTTC. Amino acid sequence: CSAYEGPGANVLTF.

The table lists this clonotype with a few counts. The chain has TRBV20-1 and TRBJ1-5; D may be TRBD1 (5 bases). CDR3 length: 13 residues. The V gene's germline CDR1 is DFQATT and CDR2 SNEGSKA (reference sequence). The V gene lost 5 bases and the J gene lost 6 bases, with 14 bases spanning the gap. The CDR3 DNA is TGCAGTGCTCCCGGGGCCTCAGGTCAGCCCCAGCATTTT. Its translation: CSAPGASGQPQHF.

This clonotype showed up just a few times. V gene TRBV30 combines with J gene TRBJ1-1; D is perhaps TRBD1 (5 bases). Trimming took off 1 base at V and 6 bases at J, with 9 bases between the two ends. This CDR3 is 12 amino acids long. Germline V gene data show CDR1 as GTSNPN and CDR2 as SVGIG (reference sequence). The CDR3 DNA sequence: TGTGCCTGGAGTGCACAGGTCTCTGAAGCTTTCTTT. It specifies CAWSAQVSEAFF. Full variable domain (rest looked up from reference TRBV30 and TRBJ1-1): SQTIHQWPATLVQPVGSPLSLECTVEGTSNPNLYWYRQAAGRGLQLLFYSVGIGQISSEVPQNLSASRPQDRQFILSSKKLLLSDSGFYLCAWSAQVSEAFFGQGTRLTVV.

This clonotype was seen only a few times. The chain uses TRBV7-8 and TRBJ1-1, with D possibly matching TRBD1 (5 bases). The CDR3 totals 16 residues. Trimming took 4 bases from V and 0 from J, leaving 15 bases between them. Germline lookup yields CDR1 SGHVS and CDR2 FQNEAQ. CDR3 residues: CASSSTSDILNTEAFF. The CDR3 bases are TGTGCCAGCAGCTCTACTTCGGACATTCTGAACACTGAAGCTTTCTTT.

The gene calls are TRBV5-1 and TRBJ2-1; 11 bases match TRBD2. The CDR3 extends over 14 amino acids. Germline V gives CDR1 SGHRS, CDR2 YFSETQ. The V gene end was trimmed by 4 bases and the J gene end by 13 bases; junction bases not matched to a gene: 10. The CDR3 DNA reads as TGCGCCAGCAGCCGGATTCTAGCGGGAGGTGAACAGTTCTTC. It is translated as CASSRILAGGEQFF.

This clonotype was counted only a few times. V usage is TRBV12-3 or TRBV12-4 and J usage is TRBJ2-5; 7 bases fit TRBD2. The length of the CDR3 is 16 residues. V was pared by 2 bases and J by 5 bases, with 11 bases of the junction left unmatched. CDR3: CASSLRFGGRGETQYF. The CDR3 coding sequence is TGTGCCAGCAGTTTAAGGTTCGGCGGGAGAGGGGAGACCCAGTACTTC.

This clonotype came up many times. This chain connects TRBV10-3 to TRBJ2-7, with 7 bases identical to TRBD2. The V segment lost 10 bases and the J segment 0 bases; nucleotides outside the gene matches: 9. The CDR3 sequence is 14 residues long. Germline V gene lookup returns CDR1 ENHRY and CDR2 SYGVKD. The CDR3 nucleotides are TGTGCCAGTACCGGGGGGACGAGCTCCTACGAGCAGTACTTC. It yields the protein CASTGGTSSYEQYF.

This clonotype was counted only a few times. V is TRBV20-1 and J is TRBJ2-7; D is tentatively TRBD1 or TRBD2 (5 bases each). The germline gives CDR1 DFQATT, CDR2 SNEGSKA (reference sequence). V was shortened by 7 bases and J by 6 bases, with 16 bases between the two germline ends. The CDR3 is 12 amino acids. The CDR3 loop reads CSVGDRAGEQYF. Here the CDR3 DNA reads TGCAGTGTAGGGGACCGGGCGGGCGAGCAGTACTTC.

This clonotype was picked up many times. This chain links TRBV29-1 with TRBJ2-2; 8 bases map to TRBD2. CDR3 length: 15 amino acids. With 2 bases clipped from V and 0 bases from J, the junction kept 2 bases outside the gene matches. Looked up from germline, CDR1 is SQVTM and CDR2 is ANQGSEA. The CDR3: CSVESGLANTGELFF. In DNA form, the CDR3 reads TGCAGCGTTGAATCGGGACTAGCGAACACCGGGGAGCTGTTTTTT.

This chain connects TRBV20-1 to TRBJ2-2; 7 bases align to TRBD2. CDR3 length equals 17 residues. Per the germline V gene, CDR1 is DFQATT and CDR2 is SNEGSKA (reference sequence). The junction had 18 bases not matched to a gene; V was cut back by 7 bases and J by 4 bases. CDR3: CSVSPTGGRFGTGELFF. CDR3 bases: TGCAGTGTCTCCCCAACTGGCGGGAGATTTGGCACCGGGGAGCTGTTTTTT.

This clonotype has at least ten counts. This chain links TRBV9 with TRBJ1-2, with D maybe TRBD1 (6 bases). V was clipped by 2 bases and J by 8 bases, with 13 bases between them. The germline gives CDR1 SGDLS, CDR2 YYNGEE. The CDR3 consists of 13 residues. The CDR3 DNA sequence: TGTGCCAGCAGCGTGAGACAGGAGGGAGGCTACACCTTC. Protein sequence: CASSVRQEGGYTF.

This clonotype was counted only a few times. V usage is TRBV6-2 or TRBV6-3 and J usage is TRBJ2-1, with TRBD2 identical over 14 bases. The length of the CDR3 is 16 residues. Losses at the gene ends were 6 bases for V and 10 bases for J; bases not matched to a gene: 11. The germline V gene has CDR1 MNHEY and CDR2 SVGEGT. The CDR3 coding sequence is TGTGCCAGCAGGGGACCGGGACTAGCGGGAGTACACGAGCAGTTCTTC. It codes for CASRGPGLAGVHEQFF.

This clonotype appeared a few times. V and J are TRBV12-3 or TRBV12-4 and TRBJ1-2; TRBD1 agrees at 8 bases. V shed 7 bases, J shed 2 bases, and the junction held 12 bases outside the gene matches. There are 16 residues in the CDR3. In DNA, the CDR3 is TGTGCCAGCACCCTCACCGGGACAGGAGGAAACTATGGCTACACCTTC. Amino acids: CASTLTGTGGNYGYTF.

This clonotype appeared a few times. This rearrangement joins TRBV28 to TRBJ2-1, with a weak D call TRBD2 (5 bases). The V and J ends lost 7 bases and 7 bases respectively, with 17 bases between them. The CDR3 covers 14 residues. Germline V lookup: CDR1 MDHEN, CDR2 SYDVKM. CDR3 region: CASIPLGNSNEQFF. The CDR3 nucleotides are TGTGCCAGCATCCCTCTCGGGAACAGTAATGAGCAGTTCTTC. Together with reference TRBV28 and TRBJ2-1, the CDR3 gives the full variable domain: DVKVTQSSRYLVKRTGEKVFLECVQDMDHENMFWYRQDPGLGLRLIYFSYDVKMKEKGDIPEGYSVSREKKERFSLILESASTNQTSMYLCASIPLGNSNEQFFGPGTRLTVL.

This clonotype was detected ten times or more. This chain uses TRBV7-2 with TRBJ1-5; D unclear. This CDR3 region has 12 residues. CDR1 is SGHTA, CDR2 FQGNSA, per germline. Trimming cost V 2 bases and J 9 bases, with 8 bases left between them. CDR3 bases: TGTGCCAGCAGCTTAACGGGTATGCCCCAGCATTTT. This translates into CASSLTGMPQHF.

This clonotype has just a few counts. The CDR3 region is CASSMDRERKDTQYF. The CDR3 DNA is TGTGCCAGCAGCATGGACAGGGAAAGGAAAGATACGCAGTATTTT. The chain combines TRBV6-2 or TRBV6-3 with TRBJ2-3; 8 bases align to TRBD1. This CDR3 contains 15 residues. V was pared by 6 bases and J by 5 bases, with 10 bases of the junction left unmatched. The germline CDR1 and CDR2 sequences are MNHEY and SVGEGT.

CDR3 protein: CASTRLAATGELFF. The DNA for the CDR3 is TGTGCCAGCACCCGACTAGCAGCTACCGGGGAGCTGTTTTTT. The chain combines TRBV7-3 with TRBJ2-2; 7 bases map to TRBD2. The CDR3 totals 14 residues. The V gene end was trimmed by 7 bases and the J gene end by 5 bases; junction bases not matched to a gene: 7. Germline V CDR1 and CDR2: SGHTA, FQGTGA.

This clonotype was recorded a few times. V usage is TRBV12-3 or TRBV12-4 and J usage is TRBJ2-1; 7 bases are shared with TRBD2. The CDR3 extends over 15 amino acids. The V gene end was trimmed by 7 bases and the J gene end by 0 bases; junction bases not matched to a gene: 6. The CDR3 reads CASTLGTNSYNEQFF. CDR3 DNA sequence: TGTGCCAGCACGCTGGGGACTAACTCCTACAATGAGCAGTTCTTC.